The rows below give T cell receptor beta chains drawn from one sample of a study of a mutant IDH1 vaccine in newly diagnosed glioma. Generated by immunoSEQ multiplex PCR, the TCRdb table keeps only in-frame clones and is missing some. The repertoire consists of 38,000 or so clones, with 75% to 85% occurring once and the leading ten covering approximately 16%. No antigen has been assigned to these receptors. The sequencing here drew on peripheral blood mononuclear cells (PBMCs), taken from a glioma patient whose treatment included an IDH1 peptide vaccine. The receptors derive from a woman younger than 45 with glioma. Some clones in this sample may be carry-over from other donors' samples. Each CDR3 is given with its conserved first and last residue. D genes are given only for firm matches. The size field is filled for only some rows; it gives once, few, many or a size class.

- - 14 TRBJ1-1 TRBV27 CASRPPLMNTEAFF TGTGCCAGCAGACCTCCCCTCATGAACACTGAAGCTTTCTTT
- - 13 TRBJ2-3 TRBV2 CASSGASTDTQYF TGTGCCAGCAGCGGGGCCAGCACAGATACGCAGTATTTT
- - 15 TRBJ1-1 TRBV7-8 CASSLEGALGTEAFF TGTGCCAGCAGCTTAGAAGGGGCTTTGGGCACTGAAGCTTTCTTT
- few 13 TRBJ1-5 TRBV27 CASSLQGLQPQHF TGTGCCAGCAGTTTACAGGGGTTGCAGCCCCAGCATTTT
TRBD1 - 16 TRBJ1-3 TRBV19 CASSRRQGEAGNTIYF TGTGCCAGTAGTCGAAGACAGGGGGAGGCTGGAAACACCATATATTTT
- - 14 TRBJ2-3 TRBV27 CASSRGGSTDTQYF TGTGCCAGCAGTAGGGGCGGGAGCACAGATACGCAGTATTTT
- - 17 TRBJ2-2 TRBV2 CASSEVSEGAVTGELFF TGTGCCAGCAGTGAAGTCTCGGAGGGGGCGGTGACCGGGGAGCTGTTTTTT
- - 15 TRBJ2-7 TRBV9 CASSAAAGPPNEQYF TGTGCCAGCAGCGCCGCGGCGGGACCCCCCAACGAGCAGTACTTC
TRBD2 - 15 TRBJ2-7 TRBV27 CASSRTGTSGYEQYF TGTGCCAGCAGTCGCACCGGGACTAGCGGCTACGAGCAGTACTTC
- - 19 TRBJ1-5 TRBV21-1 CASSKRRKIEVEGNQPQHF TGTGCCAGCAGCAAAAGGCGTAAAATCGAGGTAGAGGGGAATCAGCCCCAGCATTTT
TRBD1 - 14 TRBJ2-7 TRBV6-1 CATLRDRGWYEQYF TGTGCCACCCTGAGGGACAGGGGATGGTACGAGCAGTACTTC
- - 16 TRBJ1-2 TRBV18 CASSPPRGAGAPGYTF TGTGCCAGCTCACCACCGCGGGGGGCAGGGGCACCTGGCTACACCTTC
- - 16 TRBJ1-4 TRBV4-2 CASSQGQAPVNEKLFF TGTGCCAGCAGCCAAGGACAGGCTCCTGTTAATGAAAAACTGTTTTTT
- - 13 TRBJ1-2 TRBV5-4 CASSATRTSGYTF TGTGCCAGCAGCGCAACCAGGACATCTGGCTACACCTTC
TRBD2 - 16 TRBJ2-7 TRBV5-6 CASSYVTAAGIYEQYF TGTGCCAGCAGCTATGTAACGGCAGCGGGGATCTACGAGCAGTACTTC
- - 14 TRBJ1-5 TRBV28 CATVGSSSPQPQHF TGTGCCACCGTCGGGAGTTCCTCCCCTCAGCCCCAGCATTTT
TRBD1 - 17 TRBJ1-1 TRBV7-2 CASTPRRDRRMNTEAFF TGTGCCAGCACCCCCCGGAGGGACAGGAGGATGAACACTGAAGCTTTCTTT
- few 11 TRBJ1-1 TRBV29-1 CSVEGRGEAFF TGCAGCGTTGAGGGACGGGGAGAAGCTTTCTTT
TRBD1 - 16 TRBJ2-3 TRBV5-1 CASSLAQGKITDTQYF TGCGCCAGCAGCTTGGCACAGGGGAAGATTACAGATACGCAGTATTTT
TRBD1 - 15 TRBJ2-7 TRBV5-4 CASSLLPTGAYEQYF TGTGCCAGCAGCTTGCTACCTACAGGGGCCTACGAGCAGTACTTC
- - 12 TRBJ2-3 TRBV7-6 CASSPLLDTQYF TGTGCCAGCAGCCCGTTGCTAGATACGCAGTATTTT
- - 11 TRBJ1-1 TRBV2 CASNGGVEAFF TGTGCCAGCAACGGGGGAGTTGAAGCTTTCTTT
TRBD2 - 18 TRBJ2-7 TRBV15 CATSTGTSGRPPPREQYF TGTGCCACCAGCACGGGGACTAGCGGGAGGCCACCCCCGAGGGAGCAGTACTTC
TRBD2 - 17 TRBJ2-7 TRBV9 CASSVGTSGRVAYEQYF TGTGCCAGCAGCGTCGGGACTAGCGGGAGGGTGGCCTACGAGCAGTACTTC
- - 14 TRBJ2-2 TRBV6-4 CASSNTRYTGELFF TGTGCCAGCAGCAATACTAGATACACCGGGGAGCTGTTTTTT
- - 11 TRBJ2-1 TRBV20-1 CSATRYNEQFF TGCAGTGCTACTAGATACAATGAGCAGTTCTTC
- - 11 TRBJ1-1 TRBV19 CAAGRNTEAFF TGTGCAGCGGGTAGGAACACTGAAGCTTTCTTT
TRBD1 - 15 TRBJ2-5 TRBV27 CASSSDRDRAETQYF TGTGCCAGCAGTTCAGACAGGGATAGGGCAGAGACCCAGTACTTC
TRBD2 - 15 TRBJ2-2 TRBV6-5 CASSSGGGFTGELFF TGTGCCAGCAGTTCCGGGGGGGGGTTCACCGGGGAGCTGTTTTTT
- - 18 TRBJ2-6 TRBV7-8 CASSSRVPPSRGANVLTF TGTGCCAGCAGCTCCCGGGTTCCACCCAGTCGGGGGGCCAACGTCCTGACTTTC
- - 15 TRBJ1-5 TRBV28 CASSFMGDSNQPQHF TGTGCCAGCAGTTTTATGGGAGACAGCAATCAGCCCCAGCATTTT
- - 14 TRBJ2-5 TRBV6-1 CASSEFTFQETQYF TGTGCCAGCAGTGAATTTACGTTCCAAGAGACCCAGTACTTC
TRBD1 few 16 TRBJ2-3 TRBV9 CASSVGGQGPTDTQYF TGTGCCAGCAGCGTAGGAGGACAGGGACCCACAGATACGCAGTATTTT
- - 15 TRBJ2-7 TRBV9 CASSPRSGATYEQYF TGTGCCAGCAGCCCCCGGTCGGGGGCGACCTACGAGCAGTACTTC
- - 13 TRBJ2-2 TRBV10-3 CATGTGNTGELFF TGTGCCACCGGGACGGGAAACACCGGGGAGCTGTTTTTT
- - 14 TRBJ2-3 TRBV11-2 CASSLAPSTDTQYF TGTGCCAGCAGCTTAGCGCCTAGCACAGATACGCAGTATTTT
- - 13 TRBJ2-3 TRBV27 CASRFQAADTQYF TGTGCCAGCAGGTTTCAGGCCGCAGATACGCAGTATTTT
- once 15 TRBJ2-1 TRBV5-1 CASSLARTIYNEQFF TGCGCCAGCAGCTTGGCCCGGACTATCTACAATGAGCAGTTCTTC
- once 16 TRBJ1-2 TRBV12-5 CASGPSGHSLNYGYTF TGTGCTAGTGGTCCCTCCGGACATTCATTAAACTATGGCTACACCTTC
- - 16 TRBJ2-1 TRBV27 CASSSYRTGEYNEQFF TGTGCCAGCAGTTCATATAGGACGGGGGAATACAATGAGCAGTTCTTC
TRBD1 - 13 TRBJ1-2 TRBV7-9 CAGEGGRNYGYTF TGTGCCGGGGAAGGGGGCCGGAACTATGGCTACACCTTC
- - 13 TRBJ2-7 TRBV4-1 CASSQDGQNEQYF TGCGCCAGCAGCCAAGATGGACAAAACGAGCAGTACTTC
TRBD1 few 13 TRBJ1-1 TRBV11-1 CASSSLDRGEAFF TGTGCCAGCAGCTCCCTGGACAGGGGAGAAGCTTTCTTT
- - 14 TRBJ2-1 TRBV2 CASSDSGSYNEQFF TGTGCCAGCAGTGACTCGGGATCCTACAATGAGCAGTTCTTC
TRBD1 - 14 TRBJ2-5 TRBV4-1 CASSQETGGWTQYF TGCGCCAGCAGCCAAGAGACAGGGGGATGGACCCAGTACTTC
- - 12 TRBJ2-1 TRBV10-1 CASSKLANEQFF TGCGCCAGCAGTAAACTAGCAAATGAGCAGTTCTTC
TRBD2 - 17 TRBJ2-5 TRBV4-1 CASSQELELAGEETQYF TGCGCCAGCAGCCAAGAACTGGAGCTAGCGGGAGAAGAGACCCAGTACTTC
TRBD2 - 18 TRBJ2-1 TRBV30 CAWSELAGRLSSYNEQFF TGTGCCTGGAGCGAGCTAGCGGGCAGGCTATCCTCCTACAATGAGCAGTTCTTC
- - 14 TRBJ2-2 TRBV5-5 CASSLSANTGELFF TGTGCCAGCAGCTTGTCGGCTAACACCGGGGAGCTGTTTTTT
- - 15 TRBJ1-1 TRBV5-1 CASSSAGTLNTEAFF TGCGCCAGCAGCTCGGCCGGGACACTCAACACTGAAGCTTTCTTT
- - 11 TRBJ2-7 TRBV2 CASSEGGEQYF TGTGCCAGCAGTGAGGGGGGCGAGCAGTACTTC
- - 13 TRBJ2-7 TRBV29-1 CSVAGARGYEQYF TGCAGCGTTGCTGGGGCGCGCGGCTACGAGCAGTACTTC
TRBD1 few 16 TRBJ2-1 TRBV4-2 CASSQPLDRGYNEQFF TGTGCCAGCAGCCAACCTTTGGACAGGGGGTACAATGAGCAGTTCTTC
- - 13 TRBJ1-5 TRBV18 CASSRDVLQPQHF TGTGCCAGCTCCAGGGATGTTCTTCAGCCCCAGCATTTT
TRBD2 - 16 TRBJ2-7 TRBV6-1 CASSVLSGREPYEQYF TGTGCCAGCAGTGTTCTTAGCGGGAGGGAACCCTACGAGCAGTACTTC
TRBD2 - 15 TRBJ2-1 TRBV6-4 CATPGASGNLGEQFF TGTGCCACCCCTGGGGCTAGCGGGAATCTGGGTGAGCAGTTCTTC
- - 15 TRBJ1-2 TRBV14 CASSHTAGAIGGYTF TGTGCCAGCAGCCATACTGCGGGGGCAATCGGCGGCTACACCTTC